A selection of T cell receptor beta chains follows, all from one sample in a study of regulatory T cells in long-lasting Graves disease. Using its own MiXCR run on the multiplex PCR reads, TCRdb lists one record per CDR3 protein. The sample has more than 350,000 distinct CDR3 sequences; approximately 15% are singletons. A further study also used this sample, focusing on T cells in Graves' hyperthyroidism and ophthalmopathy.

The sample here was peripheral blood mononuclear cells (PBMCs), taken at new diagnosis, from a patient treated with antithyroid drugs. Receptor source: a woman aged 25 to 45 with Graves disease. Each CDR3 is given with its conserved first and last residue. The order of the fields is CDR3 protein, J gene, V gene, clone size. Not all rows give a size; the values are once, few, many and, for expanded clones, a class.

CDR3aa: CASSLVLGVDTQYF
j_gene: TRBJ2-3
v_gene: TRBV27
abundance: few

CDR3aa: CSARSDNDGYTF
j_gene: TRBJ1-2
v_gene: TRBV20-1
abundance: NA

CDR3aa: CASSFRPTGNTIYF
j_gene: TRBJ1-3
v_gene: TRBV12-3/TRBV12-4
abundance: many

CDR3aa: CASSPPRQNTEAFF
j_gene: TRBJ1-1
v_gene: TRBV5-1
abundance: few

CDR3aa: CASSSGTVNEKLFF
j_gene: TRBJ1-4
v_gene: TRBV5-1
abundance: NA

CDR3aa: CATHRTGNTEAFF
j_gene: TRBJ1-1
v_gene: TRBV6-1
abundance: few

CDR3aa: CASSEIAYEQYF
j_gene: TRBJ2-7
v_gene: TRBV25-1
abundance: few

CDR3aa: CASTPTGMNTGELFF
j_gene: TRBJ2-2
v_gene: TRBV12-3/TRBV12-4
abundance: many

CDR3aa: CASSHSGTENTEAFF
j_gene: TRBJ1-1
v_gene: TRBV4-1
abundance: NA

CDR3aa: CATDPSSGGSDTQYF
j_gene: TRBJ2-3
v_gene: TRBV12-3/TRBV12-4
abundance: many

CDR3aa: CASSPPSGRTYEQYF
j_gene: TRBJ2-7
v_gene: TRBV13
abundance: NA

CDR3aa: CASSPGTSGDTGELFF
j_gene: TRBJ2-2
v_gene: TRBV5-1
abundance: many

CDR3aa: CASSYAGIGNQPQHF
j_gene: TRBJ1-5
v_gene: TRBV6-9
abundance: NA

CDR3aa: CASSLGQANQETQYF
j_gene: TRBJ2-5
v_gene: TRBV11-2
abundance: many

CDR3aa: CASSQWGRSYEQYF
j_gene: TRBJ2-7
v_gene: TRBV4-1
abundance: NA

CDR3aa: CAISPSGGTQETQYF
j_gene: TRBJ2-5
v_gene: TRBV10-3
abundance: few

CDR3aa: CATSRPSDPYEQYF
j_gene: TRBJ2-7
v_gene: TRBV15
abundance: few

CDR3aa: CASSQADGYEQYF
j_gene: TRBJ2-7
v_gene: TRBV4-1
abundance: NA

CDR3aa: CASSLNGRRSNQTNEKLFF
j_gene: TRBJ1-4
v_gene: TRBV11-3
abundance: few

CDR3aa: CSARDPTGTLPSEAFF
j_gene: TRBJ1-1
v_gene: TRBV20-1
abundance: many

CDR3aa: CAWGIQGAGNTIYF
j_gene: TRBJ1-3
v_gene: TRBV30
abundance: many